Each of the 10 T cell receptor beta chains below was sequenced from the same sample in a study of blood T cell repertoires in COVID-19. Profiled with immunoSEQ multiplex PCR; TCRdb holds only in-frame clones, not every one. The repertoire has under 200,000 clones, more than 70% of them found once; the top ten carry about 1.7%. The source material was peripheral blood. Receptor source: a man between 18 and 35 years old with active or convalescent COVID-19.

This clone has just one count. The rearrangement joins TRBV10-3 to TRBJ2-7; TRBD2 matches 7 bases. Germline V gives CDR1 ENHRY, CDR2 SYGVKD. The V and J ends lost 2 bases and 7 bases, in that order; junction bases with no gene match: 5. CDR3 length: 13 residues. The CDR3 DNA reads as TGTGCCATCAGTGAGAGGGACTATCTTGAGCAGTACTTC. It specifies CAISERDYLEQYF.

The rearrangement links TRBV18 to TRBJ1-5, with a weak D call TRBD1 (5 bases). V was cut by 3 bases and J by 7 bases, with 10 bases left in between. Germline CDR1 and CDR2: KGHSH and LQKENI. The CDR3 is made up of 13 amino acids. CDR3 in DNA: TGTGCCAGCTCACCCGGGGGGACCCAGCCCCAGCATTTT. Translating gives CASSPGGTQPQHF. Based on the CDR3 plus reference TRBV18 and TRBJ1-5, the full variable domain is NAGVMQNPRHLVRRRGQEARLRCSPMKGHSHVYWYRQLPEEGLKFMVYLQKENIIDESGMPKERFSAEFPKEGPSILRIQQVVRGDSAAYFCASSPGGTQPQHFGDGTRLSIL.

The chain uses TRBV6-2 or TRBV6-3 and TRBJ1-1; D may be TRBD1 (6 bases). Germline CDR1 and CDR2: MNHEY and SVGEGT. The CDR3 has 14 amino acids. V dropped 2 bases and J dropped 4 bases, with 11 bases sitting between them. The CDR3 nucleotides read TGTGCCAGCAGTTACGGGGGCCTGGTCACTGAAGCTTTCTTT. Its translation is CASSYGGLVTEAFF.

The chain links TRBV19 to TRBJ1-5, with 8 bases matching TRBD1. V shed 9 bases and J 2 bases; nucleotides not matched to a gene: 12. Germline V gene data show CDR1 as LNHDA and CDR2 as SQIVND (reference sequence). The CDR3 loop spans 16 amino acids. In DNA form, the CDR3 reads TGTGCCAGCTCCTCTGGGGCAGGGGGCGGCAATCAGCCCCAGCATTTT. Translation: CASSSGAGGGNQPQHF.

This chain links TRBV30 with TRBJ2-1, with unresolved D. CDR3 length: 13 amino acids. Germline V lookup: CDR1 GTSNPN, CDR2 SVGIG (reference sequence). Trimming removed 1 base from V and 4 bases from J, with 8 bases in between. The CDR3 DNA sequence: TGTGCCTGGAGTGGGAGCCGGTACAATGAGCAGTTCTTC. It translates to CAWSGSRYNEQFF.

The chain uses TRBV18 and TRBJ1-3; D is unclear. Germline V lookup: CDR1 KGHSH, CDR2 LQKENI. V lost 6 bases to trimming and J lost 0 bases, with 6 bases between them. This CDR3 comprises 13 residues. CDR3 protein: CASSENSGNTIYF. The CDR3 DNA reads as TGTGCCAGCTCCGAGAACTCTGGAAACACCATATATTTT.

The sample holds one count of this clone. CDR3 nucleotide sequence: TGTGCCAGCAGCTTAGCAGTGTCTAGCGGGAGCTATGAGCAGTTCTTC. This gives the protein CASSLAVSSGSYEQFF. The gene calls are TRBV7-2 and TRBJ2-1, with TRBD2 matching 10 bases. V lost 0 bases to trimming and J lost 8 bases; unmatched junction nucleotides: 7. Looked up from germline, CDR1 is SGHTA and CDR2 is FQGNSA. The CDR3 runs to 16 residues.

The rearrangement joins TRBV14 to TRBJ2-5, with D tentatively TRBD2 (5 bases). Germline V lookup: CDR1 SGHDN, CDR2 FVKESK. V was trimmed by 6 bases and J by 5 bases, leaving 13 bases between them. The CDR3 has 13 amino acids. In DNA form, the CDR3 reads TGTGCCAGCAGTCTTGCGGGTTGGGAGACCCAGTACTTC. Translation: CASSLAGWETQYF.

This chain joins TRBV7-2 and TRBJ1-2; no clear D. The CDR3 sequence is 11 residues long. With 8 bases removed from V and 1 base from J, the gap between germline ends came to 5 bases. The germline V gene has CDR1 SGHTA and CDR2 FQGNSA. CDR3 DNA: TGTGCCAGCGGCCATAACTATGGCTACACCTTC. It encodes CASGHNYGYTF.

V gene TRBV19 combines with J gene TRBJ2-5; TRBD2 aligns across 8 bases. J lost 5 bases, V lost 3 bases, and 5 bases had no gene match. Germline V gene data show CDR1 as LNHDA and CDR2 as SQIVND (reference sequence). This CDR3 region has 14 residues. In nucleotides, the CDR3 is TGTGCCAGTAGTATGGGACTAGGGGGGGAGACCCAGTACTTC. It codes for CASSMGLGGETQYF.